These T cell receptor beta chains were read from a single sample in a study of T cells after yellow fever vaccination. From the 5' RACE reads, TCRdb called clonotypes with MiXCR, one entry per CDR3 protein. The data hold 450,000 to 550,000 distinct CDR3 sequences, with 20% to 25% observed a single time. The sample was PBMCs, taken approximately 22 days after the first yellow fever vaccination. These receptors all stem from a man aged 18 to 29 who received the YFV17D yellow fever vaccine. The CDR3 runs from the conserved cysteine through the conserved F or W. The order of the fields is J gene, V gene, clone size, D gene, CDR3 protein, CDR3 DNA. D genes are given only for firm matches. Size values are once, few and many counts, or a class for expanded clones, and some rows have none.

j_call: TRBJ2-5
v_call: TRBV12-3/TRBV12-4
clone_size: few
d_call: TRBD1
cdr3_aa: CASSFGQGRRETQYF
cdr3_nt: TGTGCCAGCAGTTTCGGACAGGGCCGGCGCGAGACCCAGTACTTC

j_call: TRBJ2-5
v_call: TRBV5-1
clone_size: -
d_call: -
cdr3_aa: CASSLAGVRETQYF
cdr3_nt: TGCGCCAGCAGCTTGGCAGGGGTCCGGGAGACCCAGTACTTC

j_call: TRBJ2-1
v_call: TRBV19
clone_size: few
d_call: TRBD1
cdr3_aa: CASSTRTGTYNEQFF
cdr3_nt: TGTGCCAGTAGTACAAGGACAGGAACCTACAATGAGCAGTTCTTC

j_call: TRBJ2-2
v_call: TRBV29-1
clone_size: few
d_call: -
cdr3_aa: CSVRPGWNTGELFF
cdr3_nt: TGCAGCGTTAGACCAGGGTGGAACACCGGGGAGCTGTTTTTT

j_call: TRBJ1-2
v_call: TRBV7-2
clone_size: -
d_call: -
cdr3_aa: CASSLALTGWGYTF
cdr3_nt: TGTGCCAGCAGCTTAGCGCTCACAGGGTGGGGCTACACCTTC

j_call: TRBJ2-1
v_call: TRBV12-3/TRBV12-4
clone_size: -
d_call: -
cdr3_aa: CASSHSPTRRNSYNEQFF
cdr3_nt: TGTGCCAGCAGTCATTCCCCGACTAGACGGAACTCCTACAATGAGCAGTTCTTC

j_call: TRBJ1-5
v_call: TRBV7-9
clone_size: few
d_call: -
cdr3_aa: CASSPGEWEPQHF
cdr3_nt: TGTGCCAGCAGTCCCGGGGAGTGGGAGCCCCAGCATTTT

j_call: TRBJ1-2
v_call: TRBV6-5
clone_size: few
d_call: TRBD1
cdr3_aa: CASSYEQGASYGYTF
cdr3_nt: TGTGCCAGCAGTTACGAACAGGGGGCGAGCTATGGCTACACCTTC

j_call: TRBJ2-1
v_call: TRBV7-9
clone_size: few
d_call: -
cdr3_aa: CASSPGFDRGIEQFF
cdr3_nt: TGTGCCAGCAGCCCGGGTTTTGATAGGGGGATTGAGCAGTTCTTC

j_call: TRBJ2-6
v_call: TRBV15
clone_size: -
d_call: -
cdr3_aa: CATSRVKKVNGANVLTF
cdr3_nt: TGTGCCACCAGCAGAGTAAAAAAGGTGAATGGGGCCAACGTCCTGACTTTC

j_call: TRBJ2-2
v_call: TRBV28
clone_size: -
d_call: TRBD1
cdr3_aa: CASSRWGQGITGELFF
cdr3_nt: TGTGCCAGCAGCCGATGGGGACAGGGGATCACCGGGGAGCTGTTTTTT

j_call: TRBJ1-1
v_call: TRBV29-1
clone_size: -
d_call: -
cdr3_aa: CSVRVVNTEAFF
cdr3_nt: TGCAGCGTTAGGGTCGTGAACACTGAAGCTTTCTTT

j_call: TRBJ2-5
v_call: TRBV2
clone_size: few
d_call: -
cdr3_aa: CASGQTGETQYF
cdr3_nt: TGTGCCAGCGGGCAAACAGGGGAGACCCAGTACTTC

j_call: TRBJ1-5
v_call: TRBV5-6
clone_size: -
d_call: -
cdr3_aa: CASSSWPGDNQPQHF
cdr3_nt: TGTGCCAGCAGCTCCTGGCCAGGGGACAATCAGCCCCAGCATTTT

j_call: TRBJ2-7
v_call: TRBV9
clone_size: -
d_call: TRBD1
cdr3_aa: CASSEGQGRYEQYF
cdr3_nt: TGTGCCAGCAGCGAGGGACAGGGGAGATACGAGCAGTACTTC

j_call: TRBJ2-2
v_call: TRBV7-2
clone_size: -
d_call: TRBD2
cdr3_aa: CASSFAGGAGELFF
cdr3_nt: TGTGCCAGCAGCTTTGCGGGGGGGGCCGGGGAGCTGTTTTTT

j_call: TRBJ2-5
v_call: TRBV7-8
clone_size: -
d_call: TRBD1
cdr3_aa: CASSQRQGAAPETQYF
cdr3_nt: TGTGCCAGCAGCCAAAGACAGGGGGCGGCTCCAGAGACCCAGTACTTC

j_call: TRBJ1-4
v_call: TRBV20-1
clone_size: -
d_call: TRBD1
cdr3_aa: CSARDPGQGSWTNEKLFF
cdr3_nt: TGCAGTGCTAGAGACCCGGGACAGGGGAGTTGGACTAATGAAAAACTGTTTTTT

j_call: TRBJ2-1
v_call: TRBV7-8
clone_size: few
d_call: -
cdr3_aa: CASSPGRGAGFF
cdr3_nt: TGTGCCAGCAGCCCTGGCCGGGGGGCTGGGTTCTTC

j_call: TRBJ2-7
v_call: TRBV6-1
clone_size: -
d_call: TRBD2
cdr3_aa: CASSASGGAYEQYF
cdr3_nt: TGTGCCAGCAGTGCTAGCGGGGGGGCCTACGAGCAGTACTTC

j_call: TRBJ2-7
v_call: TRBV5-1
clone_size: -
d_call: TRBD1
cdr3_aa: CASSLGQGASYEQYF
cdr3_nt: TGCGCCAGCAGCCTTGGACAGGGGGCCTCCTACGAGCAGTACTTC

j_call: TRBJ2-7
v_call: TRBV11-2
clone_size: -
d_call: -
cdr3_aa: CASSFYGEGEQYF
cdr3_nt: TGTGCCAGCAGCTTTTACGGGGAAGGCGAGCAGTACTTC

j_call: TRBJ1-3
v_call: TRBV12-3/TRBV12-4
clone_size: few
d_call: TRBD1
cdr3_aa: CASKDRAFSGNTIYF
cdr3_nt: TGTGCCAGCAAGGACAGGGCTTTCTCTGGAAACACCATATATTTT

j_call: TRBJ2-5
v_call: TRBV27
clone_size: -
d_call: TRBD2
cdr3_aa: CASRSWVAGEETQYF
cdr3_nt: TGTGCCAGCAGATCATGGGTAGCGGGGGAAGAGACCCAGTACTTC

j_call: TRBJ2-2
v_call: TRBV4-3
clone_size: -
d_call: TRBD1
cdr3_aa: CASSQDPGRGRRDTGELFF
cdr3_nt: TGCGCCAGCAGCCAAGATCCTGGCAGGGGGCGCCGGGACACCGGGGAGCTGTTTTTT

j_call: TRBJ1-1
v_call: TRBV7-9
clone_size: -
d_call: -
cdr3_aa: CASSALLDTEAFF
cdr3_nt: TGTGCCAGCAGCGCCTTACTGGACACTGAAGCTTTCTTT

j_call: TRBJ1-4
v_call: TRBV6-2/TRBV6-3
clone_size: many
d_call: -
cdr3_aa: CASTPGRENEKLFF
cdr3_nt: TGTGCCAGCACCCCGGGACGTGAGAATGAAAAACTGTTTTTT

j_call: TRBJ2-5
v_call: TRBV10-3
clone_size: -
d_call: -
cdr3_aa: CAIILILVWYQETQYF
cdr3_nt: TGTGCCATCATTCTGATTTTGGTGTGGTACCAAGAGACCCAGTACTTC

j_call: TRBJ2-2
v_call: TRBV7-9
clone_size: -
d_call: TRBD1
cdr3_aa: CASRYPGQTTGELFF
cdr3_nt: TGTGCCAGCAGATATCCGGGACAGACAACCGGGGAGCTGTTTTTT

j_call: TRBJ1-2
v_call: TRBV29-1
clone_size: few
d_call: -
cdr3_aa: CSAEDRSYGYTF
cdr3_nt: TGCAGCGCTGAAGACAGGAGCTATGGCTACACCTTC

j_call: TRBJ1-1
v_call: TRBV7-9
clone_size: -
d_call: -
cdr3_aa: CASSRRASGNTEAFF
cdr3_nt: TGTGCCAGCAGCCGCCGGGCCTCGGGGAACACTGAAGCTTTCTTT

j_call: TRBJ1-3
v_call: TRBV7-3
clone_size: -
d_call: -
cdr3_aa: CASSRTRWTIYF
cdr3_nt: TGTGCCAGCAGCCGCACAAGGTGGACCATATATTTT

j_call: TRBJ2-3
v_call: TRBV10-1
clone_size: few
d_call: -
cdr3_aa: CASSDPQDTQYF
cdr3_nt: TGCGCCAGCAGTGATCCCCAGGATACGCAGTATTTT

j_call: TRBJ2-4
v_call: TRBV6-5
clone_size: -
d_call: -
cdr3_aa: CASSYSSGSSNIQYF
cdr3_nt: TGTGCCAGCAGTTACTCGAGTGGGTCGTCTAACATTCAGTACTTC

j_call: TRBJ1-5
v_call: TRBV7-9
clone_size: once
d_call: TRBD1
cdr3_aa: CASSPDRGNQHQHF
cdr3_nt: TGTGCCAGCAGCCCTGACAGGGGCAATCAGCACCAGCATTTT

j_call: TRBJ1-6
v_call: TRBV12-3/TRBV12-4
clone_size: -
d_call: -
cdr3_aa: CASSLSPYNSPLHF
cdr3_nt: TGTGCCAGCAGTTTAAGCCCCTATAATTCACCCCTCCACTTT

j_call: TRBJ1-6
v_call: TRBV6-2/TRBV6-3
clone_size: few
d_call: -
cdr3_aa: CASSRDGANSPLHF
cdr3_nt: TGTGCCAGCAGTCGGGACGGTGCGAATTCACCCCTCCACTTT

j_call: TRBJ2-6
v_call: TRBV12-3/TRBV12-4
clone_size: many
d_call: -
cdr3_aa: CASSFGGANVLTF
cdr3_nt: TGTGCCAGCAGTTTCGGTGGGGCCAACGTCCTGACTTTC

j_call: TRBJ1-2
v_call: TRBV7-9
clone_size: -
d_call: -
cdr3_aa: CASYSRADYGYTF
cdr3_nt: TGTGCCAGCTACTCCAGAGCCGACTATGGCTACACCTTC

j_call: TRBJ2-7
v_call: TRBV7-2
clone_size: many
d_call: -
cdr3_aa: CASSSFGGSPLYEQYF
cdr3_nt: TGTGCCAGCAGCTCCTTCGGAGGTAGCCCCCTCTACGAGCAGTACTTC

j_call: TRBJ2-6
v_call: TRBV29-1
clone_size: -
d_call: -
cdr3_aa: CSVDQSGANVLTF
cdr3_nt: TGCAGCGTTGACCAGTCTGGGGCCAACGTCCTGACTTTC

j_call: TRBJ1-1
v_call: TRBV18
clone_size: few
d_call: -
cdr3_aa: CASSPLKSGSRTEAFF
cdr3_nt: TGTGCCAGCTCACCACTTAAGTCAGGGAGCCGAACTGAAGCTTTCTTT

j_call: TRBJ2-1
v_call: TRBV12-3/TRBV12-4
clone_size: -
d_call: TRBD2
cdr3_aa: CASSAAGLAGINEQFF
cdr3_nt: TGTGCCAGCAGTGCCGCGGGACTAGCGGGGATTAATGAGCAGTTCTTC

j_call: TRBJ1-1
v_call: TRBV12-3/TRBV12-4
clone_size: many
d_call: -
cdr3_aa: CASSNLPGTEAFF
cdr3_nt: TGTGCCAGCAGTAACCTTCCCGGCACTGAAGCTTTCTTT

j_call: TRBJ2-1
v_call: TRBV20-1
clone_size: -
d_call: TRBD2
cdr3_aa: CSAAPGLSGEQFF
cdr3_nt: TGCAGTGCTGCCCCGGGACTTAGCGGGGAGCAGTTCTTC

j_call: TRBJ1-1
v_call: TRBV4-3
clone_size: -
d_call: -
cdr3_aa: CASSQGRSGGTEAFF
cdr3_nt: TGCGCCAGCAGCCAAGGTCGAAGCGGGGGCACTGAAGCTTTCTTT

j_call: TRBJ2-1
v_call: TRBV6-1
clone_size: -
d_call: -
cdr3_aa: CASSPWGTSSYNEQFF
cdr3_nt: TGTGCCAGCAGTCCTTGGGGGACAAGCTCCTACAATGAGCAGTTCTTC

j_call: TRBJ1-2
v_call: TRBV19
clone_size: -
d_call: TRBD1
cdr3_aa: CASTGTGGLYGYTF
cdr3_nt: TGTGCCAGTACCGGGACAGGGGGTCTCTATGGCTACACCTTC